This TCR beta chain appears in the sequencing data of a study of shared clonotypes between healthy human individuals. Study context: CD4 naive and CD4 memory each took three plates per donor, while CD8 naive took two and CD8 memory one. The study's findings and limits: Researchers found naive subsets generally carried larger estimated richness than memory subsets. Clonotypes that were shared across a few donors made up roughly 5.2% of naive CD4 clonotypes.

The assay used deep level. Here immunoSEQ multiplex PCR was the method, and the copy in TCRdb shows in-frame clones only, minus some. The table has roughly 2.6 million clones, more than 80% seen once. In the case of this clone: The antigen is not known.

Looked up from germline, CDR1 is SGDLS and CDR2 is YYNGEE. V dropped 3 bases and J dropped 6 bases, with 9 bases sitting between them. The CDR3 extends over 12 amino acids. The rearrangement uses TRBV9 and TRBJ1-2; D uncertain. The sample taken for sequencing was naive CD4+ T cells sorted from blood. Subset reported: CD45RA+ positively selected. This sequence originates from a man aged 18 to 29 in good health. The CDR3 DNA follows: TGTGCCAGCAGCGCCACCGGGCATGGCTACACCTTC. Amino acids: CASSATGHGYTF.